This T cell receptor (beta chain) is from a study of T-cell memory formation after mild COVID-19. Overall study: Across donors, TCR clusters were largely donor specific.

Regarding the study as a whole: The finding that pre-infection memory included some responding clones suggested that cross-reactive memory joined.

This clonotype was seen a handful of times. Its antigen is unknown. Each CDR3 protein is one row after TCRdb ran MiXCR on the 5' RACE reads. Found here are 450,000 to 650,000 distinct CDR3 sequences, about a fifth of them singletons; the top ten hold roughly an eighth. The CDR3 is made up of 15 amino acids. With 0 bases removed from V and 3 bases from J, the gap between germline ends came to 9 bases. The germline V gene has CDR1 SGHRS and CDR2 YFSETQ. The specimen sequenced was PBMCs or a T cell subset sorted from them (not recorded which). The sequence came from an adult woman who had mild COVID-19 (a few samples of this study predate the infection). Cell type and time point are not known. The chain couples TRBV5-1 to TRBJ2-2; D is undetermined. Here the CDR3 reads CASSLVGIDTGELFF. CDR3 coding DNA: TGCGCCAGCAGCTTGGTAGGGATCGACACCGGGGAGCTGTTTTTT. The full variable domain, in which reference TRBV5-1 and TRBJ2-2 provide the parts outside the CDR3, is KAGVTQTPRYLIKTRGQQVTLSCSPISGHRSVSWYQQTPGQGLQFLFEYFSETQRNKGNFPGRFSGRQFSNSRSEMNVSTLELGDSALYLCASSLVGIDTGELFFGEGSRLTVL.